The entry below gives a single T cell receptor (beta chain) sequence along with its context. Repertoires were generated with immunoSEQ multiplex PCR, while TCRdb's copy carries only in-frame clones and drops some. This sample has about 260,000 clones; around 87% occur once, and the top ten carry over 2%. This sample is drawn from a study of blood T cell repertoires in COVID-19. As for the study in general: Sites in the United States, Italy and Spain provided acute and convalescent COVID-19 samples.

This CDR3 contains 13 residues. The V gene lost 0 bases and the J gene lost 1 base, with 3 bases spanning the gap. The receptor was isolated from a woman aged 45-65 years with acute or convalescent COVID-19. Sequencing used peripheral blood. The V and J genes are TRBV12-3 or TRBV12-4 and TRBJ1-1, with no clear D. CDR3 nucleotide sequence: TGTGCCAGCAGTTTAGCCCAGAACACTGAAGCTTTCTTT. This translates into CASSLAQNTEAFF.